A single sample gave rise to the 25 T cell receptor beta chains below, sequenced in a study of liver allograft versus peripheral blood T cells (dated by TCRdb to 2020 to 2021). Broadly, across the study: The study compared the T cell receptor repertoires present in transplanted livers with the repertoires present in the peripheral blood of liver transplant recipients.

These reads were obtained on an Illumina MiSeq. The raw public reads went through TCRdb reprocessing: fastp at Q25, MiXCR clone calling, in-frame beta chains kept. All rows with the same CDR3 protein become a single entry with the most common DNA and genes. The sample table records about 9,600 distinct CDR3 sequences; approximately 15% of these occur just once. The ten largest clones capture 2.5% to 3% of the sample. These receptors were obtained from a human patient who had a liver transplant. Where a transplant has occurred, the graft donor may have supplied some of the T cells.

This clonotype was seen only a few times. The chain is built from TRBV6-5 and TRBJ1-5; maybe TRBD1 (6 bases). The CDR3 length is 15 residues. The ends were cut back, 5 bases at V and 3 bases at J, with 14 bases in the middle. Germline V gives CDR1 MNHEY, CDR2 SVGAGI. CDR3 amino acids: CASSAQGFTNQPQHF. The CDR3 nucleotides are TGTGCCAGCAGTGCCCAGGGGTTTACCAATCAGCCCCAGCATTTT.

This clonotype showed up many times. The rearrangement uses TRBV25-1 and TRBJ1-2, with 7 nucleotides matching TRBD1. The CDR3 covers 14 residues. Germline trimming cut 7 bases from V and 9 bases from J; bases unmatched to any gene: 14. Germline values: CDR1 MGHDK, CDR2 SYGVNS. The CDR3 is CASKVTGPGGSYTF. The CDR3, as DNA: TGTGCCAGCAAGGTGACAGGGCCTGGGGGGAGCTACACCTTC.

A single count supports this clonotype. The chain employs TRBV28 and TRBJ2-1; D is ambiguous. Per the germline V gene, CDR1 is MDHEN and CDR2 is SYDVKM. This CDR3 is 12 amino acids long. V was shortened by 5 bases and J by 6 bases, with 8 bases between the two germline ends. CDR3 region: CASSLEFNEQFF. The CDR3 DNA follows: TGTGCCAGCAGTCTCGAGTTCAATGAGCAGTTCTTC.

This sequence joins TRBV30 and TRBJ2-5; 10 positions agree with TRBD2. Germline lookup yields CDR1 GTSNPN and CDR2 SVGIG (reference sequence). Losses at the gene ends were 2 bases for V and 4 bases for J; bases not matched to a gene: 7. The CDR3 contains 15 residues. The DNA of the CDR3 is TGTGCCTGGAGTAGGGGTCTAGCGGGAGTAGAGACCCAGTACTTC. This codes for CAWSRGLAGVETQYF.

By its share, this clonotype is medium-sized. The V and J genes are TRBV29-1 and TRBJ1-2, with 10 bases that match TRBD1. CDR1 is SQVTM, CDR2 ANQGSEA, per germline. The CDR3 spans 13 residues. V was pared by 6 bases and J by 2 bases, with 3 bases of the junction left unmatched. CDR3 protein: CSVGQGSNYGYTF. The CDR3 DNA reads as TGCAGCGTGGGACAGGGGTCCAACTATGGCTACACCTTC.

The J gene is TRBJ2-3, the V gene TRBV7-9; D call uncertain. Trimming shortened V by 4 bases and J by 2 bases, and 4 bases separated the two germline ends. CDR3 length: 12 amino acids. The germline CDR1 and CDR2 sequences are SEHNR and FQNEAQ (reference sequence). The DNA of the CDR3 is TGTGCCAGCAGCTCCGTCACAGATACGCAGTATTTT. Amino acids: CASSSVTDTQYF.

Note on this clonotype: A read error may be the cause here, since a much bigger clone is one base away. In this CDR3 the conserved last residue, phenylalanine or tryptophan, is missing, so a read error is likely. The chain is built from TRBV28 and TRBJ1-4, with 7 nucleotides matching TRBD1. The CDR3 spans 14 residues. Unmatched junction bases numbered 4, after V lost 9 bases and J lost 0 bases. The germline gives CDR1 MDHEN, CDR2 SYDVKM. This chain's CDR3 is CASNRGSTNEKLFL. The CDR3 coding sequence is TGTGCCAGTAACAGGGGCTCAACTAATGAAAAACTGTTTCTT.

The genes are TRBV3-1 and TRBJ2-3, with D tentatively TRBD2 (5 bases). Looked up from germline, CDR1 is LGHDT and CDR2 is YNNKEL (reference sequence). Between the trimmed V and J ends, which lost 1 base and 6 bases, there was a span of 8 bases. CDR3 size: 13 residues. The CDR3 reads CASSQGLADTQYF. The DNA for the CDR3 is TGTGCCAGCAGCCAAGGCCTAGCCGATACGCAGTATTTT.

The J gene is TRBJ2-5, the V gene TRBV5-6; unclear D gene. The CDR3 is made up of 14 amino acids. V was pared by 2 bases and J by 2 bases, with 10 bases between. Germline CDR1 reads SGHDT; CDR2 reads YYEEEE. DNA for the CDR3: TGTGCCAGCAGCTTCCGGTCAGGACAAGAGACCCAGTACTTC. Its translation is CASSFRSGQETQYF.

J is TRBJ2-1 and V is TRBV12-3 or TRBV12-4; no clear D. The CDR3 length is 15 residues. The V and J ends lost 6 bases and 5 bases respectively, with 17 bases between them. CDR3 nucleotides: TGTGCCAGCAGACTAAATAGTATCGTACACAATGAGCAGTTCTTC. The encoded protein is CASRLNSIVHNEQFF.

Many counts were recorded for this clonotype. As DNA, the CDR3 is TGTGCCAGCAGTTACCGAGAAGAGACCCAGTACTTC. Protein product: CASSYREETQYF. The chain employs TRBV6-2 or TRBV6-3 and TRBJ2-5; D remains ambiguous. Trimming pared 2 bases from V and 3 bases from J, leaving 4 bases between. Germline lookup yields CDR1 MNHEY and CDR2 SVGEGT. This CDR3 is 12 amino acids long.

This clonotype appeared a few times. The genes are TRBV5-6 and TRBJ2-7; D gene ambiguous. The CDR3 covers 13 residues. Trimming cost V 4 bases and J 0 bases, with 8 bases left between them. CDR1 and CDR2 (germline): SGHDT, YYEEEE. CDR3 residues: CASSRAVSYEQYF. The DNA for the CDR3 is TGTGCCAGCAGCCGGGCCGTCTCCTACGAGCAGTACTTC. Filled out from reference TRBV5-6 and TRBJ2-7, the complete variable domain reads DAGVTQSPTHLIKTRGQQVTLRCSPKSGHDTVSWYQQALGQGPQFIFQYYEEEERQRGNFPDRFSGHQFPNYSSELNVNALLLGDSALYLCASSRAVSYEQYFGPGTRLTVT.

The J gene is TRBJ1-1, the V gene TRBV3-1, with D possibly matching TRBD1 (6 bases). CDR3 size: 13 residues. Deletions cut 3 bases from V and 4 bases from J, with 9 bases between. CDR1 is LGHDT, CDR2 YNNKEL, per germline (reference sequence). In nucleotides, the CDR3 is TGTGCCAGCAGCCACAGGGGAGCCACTGAAGCTTTCTTT. This codes for CASSHRGATEAFF.

This clonotype rates as medium-sized. J is TRBJ2-6 and V is TRBV24-1; unclear D gene. The CDR3 loop spans 15 amino acids. Germline V gene data show CDR1 as KGHDR and CDR2 as SFDVKD. The germline V and J ends were trimmed by 4 bases and 2 bases, with 8 bases remaining between them. The CDR3 reads CATSEVGAGANVLTF. CDR3 in DNA: TGTGCCACCAGTGAAGTGGGCGCTGGGGCCAACGTCCTGACTTTC.

This clonotype was observed a few times. The genes are TRBV24-1 and TRBJ2-1, with 8 bases identical to TRBD2. Trimming at V came to 4 bases and at J to 4 bases, leaving 2 bases not matched to a gene. The CDR3 loop spans 14 amino acids. The V gene's germline CDR1 is KGHDR and CDR2 SFDVKD. CDR3 in DNA: TGTGCCACCAGTGAGGAGCGGGAGTACAATGAGCAGTTCTTC. Its translation: CATSEEREYNEQFF.

The chain combines TRBV20-1 with TRBJ2-5; no reliable D call. Trimming took 1 base from V and 2 from J, leaving 11 bases between them. The CDR3 contains 14 residues. The germline V gene has CDR1 DFQATT and CDR2 SNEGSKA (reference sequence). The chain's CDR3 is CSARAPAHQETQYF. The CDR3 coding sequence is TGCAGTGCTAGAGCACCAGCTCATCAAGAGACCCAGTACTTC.

This rearrangement joins TRBV9 to TRBJ1-3; D is possibly TRBD1 (5 bases). The CDR3 contains 16 residues. V lost 0 bases and J 1 base, leaving 11 bases between the germline ends. Germline V gives CDR1 SGDLS, CDR2 YYNGEE. The DNA for the CDR3 is TGTGCCAGCAGCGTAGGCGGGGCTATTTCTGGAAACACCATATATTTT. Its protein is CASSVGGAISGNTIYF.

This clonotype qualifies as medium-sized. This chain uses TRBV27 with TRBJ2-5; 7 nucleotides align to TRBD2. The CDR3 is 14 amino acids. Germline CDR1 reads MNHEY; CDR2 reads SMNVEV (reference sequence). With V trimmed by 2 bases and J by 2 bases, 2 bases remained unmatched. The CDR3 nucleotides are TGTGCCAGCAGTTTAGGGGGGGGACAAGAGACCCAGTACTTC. Translation gives CASSLGGGQETQYF.

This clonotype was observed a few times. CDR3 region: CASSIDSGFNEKLFF. Written as DNA, the CDR3 is TGTGCCAGTAGTATAGACTCAGGGTTTAATGAAAAACTGTTTTTT. The V call is TRBV19, the J call TRBJ1-4; perhaps TRBD1 as D (5 bases). Germline lookup yields CDR1 LNHDA and CDR2 SQIVND (reference sequence). The V end was cut by 0 bases, the J end by 4 bases, with 9 bases between. CDR3 length: 15 residues.

By share, this clonotype ranks as medium-sized. The chain has TRBV7-2 and TRBJ1-6, with D unresolved. Trimming cost V 1 base and J 9 bases, with 4 bases left between them. The germline V gene has CDR1 SGHTA and CDR2 FQGNSA. The CDR3 has 12 amino acids. The CDR3 DNA follows: TGTGCCAGCAGCTTAGGAGGTTCACCCCTCCACTTT. Protein sequence: CASSLGGSPLHF.

To note about this clonotype: One end of the junction is discordant with germline, which a read error may explain. The chain couples TRBV6-2 or TRBV6-3 to TRBJ2-7, with D possibly being TRBD1 (6 bases). Per the germline V gene, CDR1 is MNHEY and CDR2 is SVGEGT. The CDR3 extends over 14 amino acids. The CDR3 spells CASSPGQINYDQYF. The CDR3 region has the DNA TGTGCCAGCAGCCCGGGACAAATCAACTACGATCAGTACTTC.

This clonotype came up a few times. The J gene is TRBJ1-2, the V gene TRBV20-1; D call uncertain. Germline V CDR1 and CDR2: DFQATT, SNEGSKA (reference sequence). This CDR3 contains 15 residues. Trimming removed 4 bases at V and 8 bases at J, with 23 bases between. The CDR3 loop reads CSATEPPIGREGYTF. In DNA, the CDR3 is TGCAGTGCTACCGAACCTCCAATAGGGAGGGAAGGCTACACCTTC.

The chain employs TRBV3-1 and TRBJ1-2; 7 bases agree with TRBD1. CDR3 length: 15 amino acids. The ends lost 0 bases at V and 4 bases at J; junction bases unmatched: 5. Germline CDR1 and CDR2: LGHDT and YNNKEL (reference sequence). The chain's CDR3 is CASSQDGPGGYGYTF. CDR3 coding DNA: TGTGCCAGCAGCCAAGATGGCCCAGGGGGCTATGGCTACACCTTC.

This clonotype qualifies as medium-sized. J is TRBJ2-3 and V is TRBV27; tentatively, D is TRBD1 or TRBD2 (5 bases each). There are 15 residues in the CDR3. Looked up from germline, CDR1 is MNHEY and CDR2 is SMNVEV (reference sequence). Trimming took 4 bases from V and 1 from J, leaving 12 bases between them. Here the CDR3 reads CASSSPGRRTDTQYF. As DNA, the CDR3 is TGTGCCAGCAGTTCCCCGGGGCGACGCACAGATACGCAGTATTTT.

The V call is TRBV20-1, the J call TRBJ2-7, with TRBD2 matching 13 bases. Germline V CDR1 and CDR2: DFQATT, SNEGSKA (reference sequence). After removal of 5 bases from V and 4 bases from J, the junction contained 5 bases not matched to a gene. This CDR3 comprises 14 residues. CDR3 region: CSAPKLAGGYEQYF. CDR3 DNA sequence: TGCAGTGCTCCAAAACTAGCGGGAGGGTACGAGCAGTACTTC.